This passage covers 3 T cell receptor beta chains from one sample sequenced in a study of technical replicates of blood from a few donors. Assay: immunoSEQ multiplex PCR; the TCRdb copy retains only in-frame clones and omits some. In the table there are some 80,000 clones, 91% of which are singletons. Sequences were obtained from T cells isolated from PBMCs. These receptors were taken from a human donor in good health.

This clone occurred once. The CDR3 DNA reads as TGTGCCAGCAGTGAAGTCTCGTATGGCTACACCTTC. Encoded protein: CASSEVSYGYTF. The chain combines TRBV25-1 with TRBJ1-2; the D is unclear. Trimming removed 2 bases from V and 5 bases from J, with 6 bases in between. Germline V gives CDR1 MGHDK, CDR2 SYGVNS. CDR3 length equals 12 residues.

The J gene is TRBJ2-7, the V gene TRBV6-5; TRBD1 might be the D (5 bases). Trimming stripped 6 bases from V and 4 bases from J, with 19 bases between. Germline V lookup: CDR1 MNHEY, CDR2 SVGAGI. This CDR3 region has 15 residues. CDR3: CASRRTIQDRYEQYF. In DNA form, the CDR3 reads TGTGCCAGCAGGAGAACGATACAGGATCGGTACGAGCAGTACTTC.

This clone was picked up one time. CDR3 amino acids: CASSVDGNGYTF. CDR3 bases: TGTGCCAGCAGCGTAGACGGGAACGGCTACACCTTC. The chain recombines TRBV9 with TRBJ1-2, with unresolved D. Germline CDR1 and CDR2: SGDLS and YYNGEE. The CDR3 spans 12 residues. V was cut by 0 bases and J by 8 bases, with 8 bases left in between.